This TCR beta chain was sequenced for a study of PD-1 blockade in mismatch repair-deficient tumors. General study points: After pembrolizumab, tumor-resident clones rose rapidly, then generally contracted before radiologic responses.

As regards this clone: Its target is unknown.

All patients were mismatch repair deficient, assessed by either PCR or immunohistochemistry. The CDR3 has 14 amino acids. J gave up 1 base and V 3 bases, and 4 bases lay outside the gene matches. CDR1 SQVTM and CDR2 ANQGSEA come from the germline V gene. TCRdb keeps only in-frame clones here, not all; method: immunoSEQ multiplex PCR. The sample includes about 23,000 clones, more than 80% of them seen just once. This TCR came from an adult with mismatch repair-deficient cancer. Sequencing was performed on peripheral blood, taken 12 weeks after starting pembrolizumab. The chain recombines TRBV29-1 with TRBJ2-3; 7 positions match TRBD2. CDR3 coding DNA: TGCAGCGTTGAGCTAGCGGTAGGCACAGATACGCAGTATTTT. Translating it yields CSVELAVGTDTQYF.